These 25 T cell receptor beta chains were sequenced from one sample in a study of early T cells in non-severe SARS-CoV-2 infection. A single record per CDR3 protein comes from TCRdb applying MiXCR to the 5' RACE reads. The repertoire holds about 55,000 distinct CDR3 sequences, under 15% seen once, with over 3% in the top ten. Material for sequencing was whole blood. These receptors all come from an adult who was a healthcare worker with PCR-confirmed SARS-CoV-2 infection or an uninfected control (not recorded which).

This clonotype was observed at least ten times. The V call is TRBV29-1, the J call TRBJ1-1; no reliable D call. This CDR3 has 12 residues. V was shortened by 7 bases and J by 2 bases, with 11 bases between the two germline ends. Per germline, CDR1 SQVTM and CDR2 ANQGSEA. The CDR3 spells CSARPGNTEAFF. Written as DNA, the CDR3 is TGCAGCGCCCGCCCTGGTAACACTGAAGCTTTCTTT. Filled out from reference TRBV29-1 and TRBJ1-1, the complete variable domain reads SAVISQKPSRDICQRGTSLTIQCQVDSQVTMMFWYRQQPGQSLTLIATANQGSEATYESGFVIDKFPISRPNLTFSTLTVSNMSPEDSSIYLCSARPGNTEAFFGQGTRLTVV.

J is TRBJ2-6 and V is TRBV28; D is ambiguous. The CDR3 extends over 14 amino acids. Looked up from germline, CDR1 is MDHEN and CDR2 is SYDVKM. V lost 11 bases, J lost 4 bases, and 15 bases lay in between. CDR3 DNA sequence: TGTGCCTCTTTAAACCGAGCCGGGGCCAACGTCCTGACTTTC. It encodes CASLNRAGANVLTF.

The sample holds many counts of this clonotype. DNA of the CDR3: TGTGCCAGCACCCTCCTGACAGGGGATGGCTACACCTTC. It codes for CASTLLTGDGYTF. J is TRBJ1-2 and V is TRBV7-9; TRBD1 agrees at 8 bases. The CDR3 runs to 13 residues. Looked up from germline, CDR1 is SEHNR and CDR2 is FQNEAQ (reference sequence). Unmatched junction bases numbered 7, after V lost 7 bases and J lost 6 bases. Drawing the rest from reference TRBV7-9 and TRBJ1-2, the complete variable domain is DTGVSQNPRHKITKRGQNVTFRCDPISEHNRLYWYRQTLGQGPEFLTYFQNEAQLEKSRLLSDRFSAERPKGSFSTLEIQRTEQGDSAMYLCASTLLTGDGYTFGSGTRLTVV.

This clonotype was detected many times. The V call is TRBV28, the J call TRBJ2-1; TRBD2 agrees at 13 bases. The CDR3 totals 16 residues. Germline V gene data show CDR1 as MDHEN and CDR2 as SYDVKM. J gave up 9 bases and V 2 bases, and 7 bases lay outside the gene matches. The CDR3 loop is CASSLVTSGRAAEQFF. In DNA, the CDR3 is TGTGCCAGCAGTTTAGTTACTAGCGGGAGGGCCGCTGAGCAGTTCTTC.

This clonotype was observed at least ten times. The V call is TRBV29-1, the J call TRBJ2-7, with 8 bases fitting TRBD2. Germline V gene data show CDR1 as SQVTM and CDR2 as ANQGSEA. The CDR3 has 13 amino acids. Trimming took 6 bases from V and 4 from J; bases not matched to a gene: 8. DNA for the CDR3: TGCAGCGTGCGGTCGGGGGGGTCGTACGAGCAGTACTTC. It encodes CSVRSGGSYEQYF.

This chain connects TRBV12-3 or TRBV12-4 to TRBJ2-1; D possibly corresponds to TRBD2 (6 bases). V gave up 5 bases and J gave up 1 base, with 12 bases separating them. This CDR3 has 15 residues. CDR3 nucleotides: TGTGCCAGCAGTCGGGACTCTAATTCCTACAATGAGCAGTTCTTC. Residues: CASSRDSNSYNEQFF.

As for this clonotype: Compared with germline, one end of the junction differs, possibly owing to a read error. This chain joins TRBV29-1 and TRBJ2-5; D ambiguous. Looked up from germline, CDR1 is SQVTM and CDR2 is ANQGSEA. The CDR3 sequence is 10 residues long. The CDR3 here is CSVGRLGDIF. CDR3 coding DNA: TGCAGCGTTGGAAGGCTAGGAGATATCTTC.

This clonotype has only a few counts. The chain carries TRBV9 and TRBJ1-4; D gene unclear. V was cut by 0 bases and J by 2 bases, with 5 bases left in between. The germline V gene has CDR1 SGDLS and CDR2 YYNGEE. The CDR3 consists of 14 residues. The DNA for the CDR3 is TGTGCCAGCAGCGTAGAATGGACTAATGAAAAACTGTTTTTT. This gives the protein CASSVEWTNEKLFF. The variable domain in full, with the rest retrieved from reference TRBV9 and TRBJ1-4, is DSGVTQTPKHLITATGQRVTLRCSPRSGDLSVYWYQQSLDQGLQFLIQYYNGEERAKGNILERFSAQQFPDLHSELNLSSLELGDSALYFCASSVEWTNEKLFFGSGTQLSVL.

This clonotype was detected many times. The genes are TRBV6-1 and TRBJ1-5; tentative D call: TRBD1 (6 bases). Trimming pared 6 bases from V and 3 bases from J, leaving 12 bases between. The CDR3 contains 14 residues. The germline CDR1 and CDR2 sequences are MNHNS and SASEGT. CDR3 loop: CASSGQSYNQPQHF. The CDR3 bases are TGTGCCAGCAGCGGACAGTCTTACAATCAGCCCCAGCATTTT.

The chain is built from TRBV29-1 and TRBJ1-1, with TRBD1 matching over 8 bases. Germline V gene sequence: CDR1 SQVTM, CDR2 ANQGSEA. This CDR3 contains 12 residues. V shed 6 bases, J shed 10 bases, and the junction held 10 bases outside the gene matches. DNA of the CDR3: TGCAGCGTAGCCAGACAGGGGTTCGTAGCTTTCTTT. This codes for CSVARQGFVAFF.

This chain links TRBV6-5 with TRBJ2-7, with D possibly being TRBD2 (5 bases). From germline, CDR1 is MNHEY and CDR2 SVGAGI. V was cut by 8 bases and J by 12 bases, with 26 bases left in between. CDR3 length equals 14 residues. CDR3: CASSRDSSLRKGYF. The CDR3, as DNA: TGTGCCAGCTCCCGGGATAGCAGCCTACGTAAGGGGTACTTC.

This clonotype was seen ten or more times. The rearrangement uses TRBV29-1 and TRBJ2-7; 11 positions agree with TRBD2. V was pared by 4 bases and J by 9 bases, with 8 bases of the junction left unmatched. The CDR3 is made up of 13 amino acids. Germline V gene sequence: CDR1 SQVTM, CDR2 ANQGSEA. The CDR3 bases are TGCAGCGTTGCCACTAGCGGGAGAGCTCTGCAGTACTTC. Translated, it gives CSVATSGRALQYF.

This clonotype was seen many times. The genes are TRBV7-8 and TRBJ1-5, with D unresolved. This CDR3 comprises 15 residues. Germline V lookup: CDR1 SGHVS, CDR2 FQNEAQ. The V end lost 5 bases, the J end lost 0 bases, and 11 bases lay between the germline ends. The chain's CDR3 is CASSPMEVSNQPQHF. The CDR3 DNA reads TGTGCCAGCAGCCCCATGGAGGTTAGCAATCAGCCCCAGCATTTT. Together with reference TRBV7-8 and TRBJ1-5, the CDR3 gives the full variable domain: GAGVSQSPRYKVAKRGQDVALRCDPISGHVSLFWYQQALGQGPEFLTYFQNEAQLDKSGLPSDRFFAERPEGSVSTLKIQRTQQEDSAVYLCASSPMEVSNQPQHFGDGTRLSIL.

The chain uses TRBV18 and TRBJ2-7; TRBD2 aligns across 9 bases. This CDR3 has 15 residues. Per germline, CDR1 KGHSH and CDR2 LQKENI. V shed 0 bases and J 5 bases; nucleotides not matched to a gene: 5. CDR3 sequence reads: CASSPPASGIDEQYF. CDR3 nucleotides: TGTGCCAGCTCACCACCGGCTAGCGGGATAGACGAGCAGTACTTC.

This clonotype showed up many times. Here the CDR3 reads CASSQDPGLAGGFTYNEQFF. The CDR3 bases are TGCGCCAGCAGCCAAGATCCCGGACTAGCGGGAGGGTTTACCTACAATGAGCAGTTCTTC. The rearrangement links TRBV4-1 to TRBJ2-1; TRBD2 agrees at 15 bases. V gave up 0 bases and J gave up 2 bases; unmatched junction bases: 8. This CDR3 has 20 residues. From germline, CDR1 is MGHRA and CDR2 YSYEKL.

This clonotype was seen more than once but under ten times. V is TRBV7-9 and J is TRBJ2-1; no definite D call. Trimming removed 4 bases at V and 7 bases at J, with 11 bases between. This CDR3 contains 13 residues. Germline CDR1 and CDR2: SEHNR and FQNEAQ (reference sequence). CDR3 sequence reads: CASSSFTGNEQFF. CDR3 nucleotide sequence: TGTGCCAGCAGCTCGTTTACTGGGAATGAGCAGTTCTTC.

The sample holds many counts of this clonotype. This chain uses TRBV29-1 with TRBJ2-1, with D uncertain. Trimming took 2 bases from V and 7 from J, leaving 9 bases between them. The germline V gene has CDR1 SQVTM and CDR2 ANQGSEA. The CDR3 sequence is 12 residues long. This CDR3 reads CSVEWVRNEQFF. The CDR3 coding sequence is TGCAGCGTTGAATGGGTTCGGAATGAGCAGTTCTTC.

This clonotype was seen ten or more times. The CDR3 here is CASNDRAYGYTF. CDR3 in DNA: TGTGCCAGCAACGACAGGGCCTATGGCTACACCTTC. The genes are TRBV7-9 and TRBJ1-2; 7 nucleotides line up with TRBD1. CDR3 size: 12 residues. Per the germline V gene, CDR1 is SEHNR and CDR2 is FQNEAQ (reference sequence). V shed 7 bases, J shed 4 bases, and the junction held 3 bases outside the gene matches.

This clonotype was seen at least ten times. The chain combines TRBV2 with TRBJ1-5, with 7 bases identical to TRBD1. V lost 5 bases and J lost 5; bases outside the gene matches: 6. This CDR3 spans 14 amino acids. Germline-derived CDR1 and CDR2 are SNHLY and FYNNEI. This CDR3 is CASSNDREYQPQHF. In DNA, the CDR3 is TGTGCCAGCAGTAACGACAGGGAATATCAGCCCCAGCATTTT.

This clonotype came up a few times. The CDR3 coding sequence is TGTGCCAGCAGCAGAAGGGGACTAGCGGGGAGCACAGATACGCAGTATTTT. This codes for CASSRRGLAGSTDTQYF. The chain uses TRBV5-5 and TRBJ2-3; 13 nucleotides match TRBD2. The CDR3 consists of 17 residues. Germline V gene data show CDR1 as SGHKS and CDR2 as YYEKEE (reference sequence). V lost 4 bases to trimming and J lost 0 bases; unmatched junction nucleotides: 5.

This chain uses TRBV28 with TRBJ1-1, with 8 bases that match TRBD1. Germline V gene lookup returns CDR1 MDHEN and CDR2 SYDVKM. The J segment lost 6 bases and the V segment lost 6 bases, leaving 3 bases of the junction unmatched. The CDR3 length is 12 residues. DNA of the CDR3: TGTGCCAGCAGCCAGACAGGGGCTGAAGCTTTCTTT. The encoded protein is CASSQTGAEAFF.

This clonotype has a count of ten or more. The V call is TRBV28, the J call TRBJ1-3; D call uncertain. V lost 8 bases to trimming and J lost 4 bases, with 9 bases between them. This CDR3 is built from 12 residues. CDR1 MDHEN and CDR2 SYDVKM come from the germline V gene. The CDR3 loop reads CASGRSGNTIYF. The CDR3 DNA sequence: TGTGCCAGCGGCCGCTCGGGAAACACCATATATTTT.

The table lists this clonotype with a few counts. The rearrangement links TRBV24-1 to TRBJ2-5; 7 positions agree with TRBD2. Germline CDR1 is KGHDR and CDR2 is SFDVKD. CDR3 size: 15 residues. Trimming removed 2 bases from V and 5 bases from J; junction bases left unmatched: 7. CDR3 DNA: TGTGCCACCAGTGATTCCCGCGGAGCGGGGGAGACCCAGTACTTC. Its protein product is CATSDSRGAGETQYF.

This clonotype occurred a few times. V gene TRBV29-1 combines with J gene TRBJ1-1; tentative D call: TRBD1 (5 bases). The V and J ends lost 4 bases and 7 bases respectively, with 13 bases between them. This CDR3 region has 12 residues. Germline values: CDR1 SQVTM, CDR2 ANQGSEA. This CDR3 reads CSVVEGRDEAFF. The CDR3 DNA is TGCAGCGTTGTTGAGGGCAGGGATGAAGCTTTCTTT.

The chain joins TRBV2 to TRBJ1-1; a weak D match, TRBD1 (6 bases). This CDR3 region has 11 residues. The V end lost 11 bases, the J end lost 2 bases, and 9 bases lay between the germline ends. The germline gives CDR1 SNHLY, CDR2 FYNNEI. The CDR3 coding sequence is TGTGCCGTACAGGGTAACACTGAAGCTTTCTTT. This encodes CAVQGNTEAFF.